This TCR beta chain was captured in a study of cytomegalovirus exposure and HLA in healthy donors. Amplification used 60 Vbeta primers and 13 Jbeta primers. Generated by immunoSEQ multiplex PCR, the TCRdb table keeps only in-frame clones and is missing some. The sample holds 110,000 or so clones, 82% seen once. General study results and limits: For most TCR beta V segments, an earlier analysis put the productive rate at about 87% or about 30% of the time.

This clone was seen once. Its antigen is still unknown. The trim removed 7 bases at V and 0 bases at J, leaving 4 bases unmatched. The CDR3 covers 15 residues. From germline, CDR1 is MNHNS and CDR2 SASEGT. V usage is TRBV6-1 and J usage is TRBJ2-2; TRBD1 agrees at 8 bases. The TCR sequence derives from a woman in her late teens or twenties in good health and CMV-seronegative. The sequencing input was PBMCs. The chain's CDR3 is CASKTQGANTGELFF. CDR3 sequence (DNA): TGTGCCAGCAAGACACAGGGGGCGAACACCGGGGAGCTGTTTTTT.